Below, one TCR beta chain is given with its context. Its antigen is still unknown. If patients had autoimmune disease history or systemic immunosuppression, they were excluded. The germline V and J ends were trimmed by 6 bases and 4 bases, with 15 bases remaining between them. From germline, CDR1 is SNHLY and CDR2 FYNNEI. The CDR3 has 14 amino acids. The data belong to a study of OX40 agonist ivuxolimab in advanced cancers. Libraries were prepared by immunoSEQ multiplex PCR; TCRdb keeps only in-frame clonotypes and omits some of them. The data show under 75,000 clones, roughly nine tenths seen once. Study-level points and caveats: With doses of 0.1-3.0 mg/kg, partial responders showed among the lowest clonal expansion.

The genes are TRBV2 and TRBJ1-2, with D possibly being TRBD1 (5 bases). The material was CD4+ or CD8+ T cells sorted from blood, obtained in a trial of the OX40 agonist ivuxolimab. The source is an adult with an advanced solid tumor such as melanoma, head and neck, liver or kidney cancer. DNA for the CDR3: TGTGCCAGCAGGGTAGGGGTGTTGACCTATGGCTACACCTTC. Protein sequence: CASRVGVLTYGYTF. The complete variable domain, with remaining parts taken from reference TRBV2 and TRBJ1-2, reads EPEVTQTPSHQVTQMGQEVILRCVPISNHLYFYWYRQILGQKVEFLVSFYNNEISEKSEIFDDQFSVERPDGSNFTLKIRSTKLEDSAMYFCASRVGVLTYGYTFGSGTRLTVV.